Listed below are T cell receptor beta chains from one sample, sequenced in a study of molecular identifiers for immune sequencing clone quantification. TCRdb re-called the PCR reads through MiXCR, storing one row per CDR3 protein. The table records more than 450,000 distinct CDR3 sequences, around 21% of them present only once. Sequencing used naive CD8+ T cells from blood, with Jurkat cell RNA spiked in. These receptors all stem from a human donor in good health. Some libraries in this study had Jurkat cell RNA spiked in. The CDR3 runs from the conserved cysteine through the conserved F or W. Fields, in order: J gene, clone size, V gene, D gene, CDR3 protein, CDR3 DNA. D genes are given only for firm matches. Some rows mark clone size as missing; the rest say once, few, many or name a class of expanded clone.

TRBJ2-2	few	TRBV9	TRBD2	CASSVEGGYPNTGELFF	TGTGCCAGCAGCGTAGAGGGAGGGTATCCGAACACCGGGGAGCTGTTTTTT
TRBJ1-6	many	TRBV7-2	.	CASSLGWGVNSPLHF	TGTGCCAGCAGCTTGGGGTGGGGAGTTAATTCACCCCTCCACTTT
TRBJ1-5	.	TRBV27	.	CASSLSFDRSNQPQHF	TGTGCCAGCAGTTTATCCTTCGACAGAAGTAATCAGCCCCAGCATTTT
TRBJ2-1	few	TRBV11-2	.	CASSFPLYNEQFF	TGTGCCAGCAGCTTCCCCCTTTACAATGAGCAGTTCTTC
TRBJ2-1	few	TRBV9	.	CASSPTALSYNEQFF	TGTGCCAGCAGCCCGACAGCTCTATCCTACAATGAGCAGTTCTTC
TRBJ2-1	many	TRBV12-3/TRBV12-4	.	CASSLGGGLYNEQFF	TGTGCCAGCAGTTTAGGAGGGGGGCTGTACAATGAGCAGTTCTTC
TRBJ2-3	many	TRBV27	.	CASSYQGSADTQYF	TGTGCCAGCAGTTACCAGGGGTCAGCAGATACGCAGTATTTT
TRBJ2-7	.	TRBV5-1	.	CASRDSGAAYEQYF	TGCGCCAGCCGGGACTCAGGGGCGGCCTACGAGCAGTACTTC
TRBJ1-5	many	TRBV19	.	CASSMTDSNQPQHF	TGTGCCAGTAGTATGACGGATAGCAATCAGCCCCAGCATTTT
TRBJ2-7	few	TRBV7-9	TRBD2	CASSPLEAGGPHEQYF	TGTGCCAGCAGCCCCCTTGAGGCGGGAGGGCCCCACGAGCAGTACTTC
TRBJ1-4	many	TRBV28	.	CASSDPGEKLFF	TGTGCCAGCTCCGATCCTGGGGAAAAACTGTTTTTT
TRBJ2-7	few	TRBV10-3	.	CAISESFGQGLNEQYF	TGTGCCATCAGTGAGTCCTTCGGGCAGGGGCTTAACGAGCAGTACTTC
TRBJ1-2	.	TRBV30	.	CAWSGGASFTYGYTF	TGTGCCTGGAGTGGAGGAGCCTCTTTTACTTATGGCTACACCTTC
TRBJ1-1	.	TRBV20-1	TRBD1	CSARTGVEGTEAFF	TGCAGTGCTAGGACAGGGGTCGAGGGCACTGAAGCTTTCTTT
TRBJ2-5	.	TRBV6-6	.	CASSYAGSETQYF	TGTGCCAGCAGTTACGCGGGGTCAGAGACCCAGTACTTC
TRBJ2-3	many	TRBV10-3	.	CAISEGRGNTDTQYF	TGTGCCATCAGTGAGGGCAGGGGCAACACAGATACGCAGTATTTT
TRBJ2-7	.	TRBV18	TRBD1	CASSPDPWDRTTTYEQYF	TGTGCCAGCTCACCAGACCCGTGGGACAGGACGACCACCTACGAGCAGTACTTC
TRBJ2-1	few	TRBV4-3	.	CASSQDVSYEQFF	TGCGCCAGCAGCCAAGATGTCAGCTATGAGCAGTTCTTC
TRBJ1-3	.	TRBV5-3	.	CASSLGQTTIYF	TGTGCCAGCAGCTTAGGCCAGACCACCATATATTTT
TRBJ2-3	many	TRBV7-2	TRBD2	CASTDPGLAKDTQYF	TGTGCCAGCACCGACCCGGGACTAGCTAAAGATACGCAGTATTTT
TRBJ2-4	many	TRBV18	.	CASSQTRGAKNIQYF	TGTGCCAGCTCACAAACCAGGGGTGCCAAAAACATTCAGTACTTC
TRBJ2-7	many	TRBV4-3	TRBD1	CASSQDRGLYEQYF	TGCGCCAGCAGCCAGGACAGGGGGCTGTACGAGCAGTACTTC
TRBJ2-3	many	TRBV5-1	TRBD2	CASSLSGEYVTQYF	TGCGCCAGCAGCTTGAGCGGGGAGTATGTTACGCAGTATTTT
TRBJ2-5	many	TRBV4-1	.	CASSQEGETQYF	TGTGCCAGCAGCCAGGAGGGGGAGACCCAGTACTTC
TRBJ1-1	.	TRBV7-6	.	CASSQSRGEVTEAFF	TGTGCCAGCAGCCAGTCCAGGGGAGAGGTCACTGAAGCTTTCTTT
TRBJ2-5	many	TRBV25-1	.	CASSERDAAPAETQYF	TGTGCCAGCAGTGAACGGGACGCCGCTCCAGCAGAGACCCAGTACTTC
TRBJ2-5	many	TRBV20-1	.	CSASTGGHHQETQYF	TGCAGTGCATCCACCGGGGGCCACCACCAAGAGACCCAGTACTTC
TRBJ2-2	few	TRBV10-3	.	CAITRGDSWSGELFF	TGTGCCATCACCCGGGGAGACTCCTGGAGCGGGGAGCTGTTTTTT
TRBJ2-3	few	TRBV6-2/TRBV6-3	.	CASSYDSGTQYF	TGTGCCAGCAGTTACGACAGCGGGACGCAGTATTTT
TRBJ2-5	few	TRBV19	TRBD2	CASSPQPPGGSGRQETQYF	TGTGCCAGCAGCCCCCAGCCCCCTGGCGGGAGTGGGCGGCAAGAGACCCAGTACTTC
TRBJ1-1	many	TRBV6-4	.	CASSESFQLGQRIEAFF	TGTGCCAGCAGTGAATCCTTCCAATTAGGACAGAGGATTGAAGCTTTCTTT
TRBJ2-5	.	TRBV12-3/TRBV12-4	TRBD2	CASRRGGLETQYF	TGTGCCAGCAGGCGGGGGGGCTTGGAGACCCAGTACTTC
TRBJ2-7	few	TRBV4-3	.	CASGQDPGRLTYEQYF	TGCGCCAGCGGCCAAGACCCGGGCAGGCTAACCTACGAGCAGTACTTC
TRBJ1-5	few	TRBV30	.	CAWSPQLGRGNQPQHF	TGTGCCTGGAGCCCTCAGTTGGGAAGAGGCAATCAGCCCCAGCATTTT
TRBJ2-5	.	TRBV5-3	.	CACSVRPMRAQETQYF	TGTGCCTGCAGCGTAAGGCCTATGCGGGCCCAAGAGACCCAGTACTTC
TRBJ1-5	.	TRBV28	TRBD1	CASLGQGNQPQHF	TGTGCCAGCCTAGGACAGGGCAATCAGCCCCAGCATTTT
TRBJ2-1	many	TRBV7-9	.	CASTPPGPYNEQFF	TGTGCCAGCACCCCACCCGGGCCCTACAATGAGCAGTTCTTC
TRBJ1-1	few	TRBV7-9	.	CASSSPPPGNTEAFF	TGTGCCAGCAGCTCACCTCCTCCCGGAAACACTGAAGCTTTCTTT
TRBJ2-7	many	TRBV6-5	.	CASRADGTYEQYF	TGTGCCAGCAGAGCGGACGGAACCTACGAGCAGTACTTC
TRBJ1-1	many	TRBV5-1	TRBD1	CASSSQTGGGVEDTEAFF	TGCGCCAGCAGCTCGCAGACAGGGGGCGGAGTGGAAGACACTGAAGCTTTCTTT
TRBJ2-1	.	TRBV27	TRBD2	CASSLRPPGLAGGELVVSYNEQFF	TGTGCCAGCAGTTTACGGCCCCCGGGACTAGCGGGAGGTGAACTCGTAGTCTCCTACAATGAGCAGTTCTTC
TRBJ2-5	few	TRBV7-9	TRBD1	CASSLLSGDRGRGTQYF	TGTGCCAGCAGCTTACTTTCGGGGGACAGGGGAAGAGGGACCCAGTACTTC
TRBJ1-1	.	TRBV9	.	CASSVASVMNTEAFF	TGTGCCAGCAGCGTAGCGTCGGTAATGAACACTGAAGCTTTCTTT
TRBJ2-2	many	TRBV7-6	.	CASSPVRGDSTGELFF	TGTGCCAGCAGCCCGGTAAGGGGCGATTCCACCGGGGAGCTGTTTTTT
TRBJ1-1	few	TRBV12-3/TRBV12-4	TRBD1	CASSVYRGQGTEAFF	TGTGCCAGCAGTGTATACAGGGGGCAGGGCACTGAAGCTTTCTTT